The 21 T cell receptor beta chains given below trace back to one sample, sequenced in a study of OX40 agonist ivuxolimab in advanced cancers. The table came from immunoSEQ multiplex PCR; TCRdb's copy has only in-frame clones and leaves some out. The data show 55,000 to 70,000 clones, around 88% seen once. The input for sequencing was CD4+ or CD8+ T cells sorted from blood, taken in a trial of the OX40 agonist ivuxolimab. These receptors came from an adult with an advanced solid tumor such as melanoma, head and neck, liver or kidney cancer.

The chain has TRBV28 and TRBJ2-7, with 15 bases matching TRBD2. The CDR3 has 16 amino acids. CDR1 is MDHEN, CDR2 SYDVKM, per germline. V was clipped by 9 bases and J by 5 bases; unmatched bases: 11. For the CDR3, the DNA is TGTGCCAGTACACTTGGACTAGCGGGAGGGTCCCACGAGCAGTACTTC. Translating gives CASTLGLAGGSHEQYF. Full variable domain (remainder filled in from reference TRBV28 and TRBJ2-7): DVKVTQSSRYLVKRTGEKVFLECVQDMDHENMFWYRQDPGLGLRLIYFSYDVKMKEKGDIPEGYSVSREKKERFSLILESASTNQTSMYLCASTLGLAGGSHEQYFGPGTRLTVT.

The chain employs TRBV6-5 and TRBJ2-7; the match to TRBD1 covers 9 bases. V lost 5 bases and J lost 5; bases outside the gene matches: 10. Germline V gene data show CDR1 as MNHEY and CDR2 as SVGAGI. This CDR3 spans 15 amino acids. The CDR3 sequence: CASSNAGTGINEQYF. The CDR3 coding sequence is TGTGCCAGCAGTAACGCCGGGACAGGGATCAACGAGCAGTACTTC.

V gene TRBV5-1 combines with J gene TRBJ2-7; 9 bases align to TRBD1. Germline V gives CDR1 SGHRS, CDR2 YFSETQ. This CDR3 has 16 amino acids. After removal of 0 bases from V and 5 bases from J, the junction contained 9 bases not matched to a gene. The CDR3 coding sequence is TGCGCCAGCAGCTTGGCCAACAGGGGGCTTCGCGACGAGCAGTACTTC. Its translation: CASSLANRGLRDEQYF.

The chain couples TRBV30 to TRBJ2-7; 11 bases agree with TRBD2. CDR1 GTSNPN and CDR2 SVGIG come from the germline V gene (reference sequence). The CDR3 is 16 residues long. With V trimmed by 4 bases and J by 3 bases, 11 bases remained unmatched. CDR3 in DNA: TGTGCCTGGACTAGTTTAGCGGGAGGGCCGGTCTACGAGCAGTACTTC. Translating gives CAWTSLAGGPVYEQYF.

The gene calls are TRBV19 and TRBJ2-5, with TRBD1 matching 8 bases. J lost 5 bases, V lost 4 bases, and 6 bases had no gene match. In germline, CDR1 is LNHDA, CDR2 SQIVND (reference sequence). This CDR3 is built from 14 residues. The CDR3 DNA reads TGTGCCAGTAGTAGGACAGGGCGAGGGGAGACCCAGTACTTC. It translates to CASSRTGRGETQYF.

The chain uses TRBV5-4 and TRBJ2-7, with D perhaps matching TRBD2 (7 bases). This CDR3 is 16 amino acids long. Looked up from germline, CDR1 is SGHNT and CDR2 is YYREEE (reference sequence). V lost 4 bases and J lost 4, with 21 bases in between. CDR3 residues: CASSPGGGALGYEQYF. The CDR3 region has the DNA TGTGCCAGCAGCCCTGGAGGGGGGGCGTTAGGGTACGAGCAGTACTTC.

The genes are TRBV11-3 and TRBJ2-3; the match to TRBD1 covers 8 bases. J was trimmed by 4 bases and V by 5 bases; bases with no gene match: 2. Looked up from germline, CDR1 is SGHNT and CDR2 is YENEEA. The CDR3 runs 13 residues. Written as DNA, the CDR3 is TGTGCCAGCAGCGTACAGGGGGCAGATACGCAGTATTTT. Translated, it gives CASSVQGADTQYF.

This clone was counted a single time. Here the CDR3 reads CASSLPSTDTQYF. For the CDR3, the DNA is TGCGCCAGCAGCCTCCCGAGCACAGATACGCAGTATTTT. The chain couples TRBV5-1 to TRBJ2-3; D unclear. Germline lookup yields CDR1 SGHRS and CDR2 YFSETQ. The CDR3 is 13 amino acids. The germline V and J ends were trimmed by 4 bases and 0 bases, with 6 bases remaining between them. The variable domain in full, completed from reference TRBV5-1 and TRBJ2-3, reads KAGVTQTPRYLIKTRGQQVTLSCSPISGHRSVSWYQQTPGQGLQFLFEYFSETQRNKGNFPGRFSGRQFSNSRSEMNVSTLELGDSALYLCASSLPSTDTQYFGPGTRLTVL.

This clone was seen a handful of times. This chain links TRBV6-5 with TRBJ1-1; 10 bases map to TRBD1. Germline CDR1 and CDR2: MNHEY and SVGAGI. CDR3 length: 16 residues. The junction had 12 bases not matched to a gene; V was cut back by 2 bases and J by 9 bases. CDR3 bases: TGTGCCAGCAGTTACGCCCGGGACAGGGGCTTCGGTAAAGCTTTCTTT. Protein product: CASSYARDRGFGKAFF.

The rearrangement uses TRBV5-6 and TRBJ2-1; no definite D call. Germline CDR1 and CDR2: SGHDT and YYEEEE. The V end was cut by 6 bases, the J end by 6 bases, with 13 bases between. The CDR3 extends over 13 amino acids. DNA of the CDR3: TGTGCCAGCACCTTACTGGGTCGCAATGAGCAGTTCTTC. It codes for CASTLLGRNEQFF.

This chain uses TRBV7-7 with TRBJ2-1, with D uncertain. This CDR3 is built from 15 residues. Trimming stripped 1 base from V and 2 bases from J, with 9 bases between. The V gene's germline CDR1 is SSHAT and CDR2 FNYEAQ (reference sequence). The CDR3 reads CASSLEWEPYNEQFF. The CDR3 DNA follows: TGTGCCAGCAGCTTAGAGTGGGAACCCTACAATGAGCAGTTCTTC.

The chain joins TRBV5-4 to TRBJ1-4; 9 bases are a match to TRBD1. V lost 4 bases, J lost 6 bases, and 10 bases stayed unmatched. The CDR3 runs 16 residues. In germline, CDR1 is SGHNT, CDR2 YYREEE (reference sequence). In DNA form, the CDR3 reads TGTGCCAGCAGCCTCCTTCCGGGACAGGGAGATGAAAAACTGTTTTTT. It codes for CASSLLPGQGDEKLFF. Looking up the rest from reference TRBV5-4 and TRBJ1-4 gives the full variable domain: ETGVTQSPTHLIKTRGQQVTLRCSSQSGHNTVSWYQQALGQGPQFIFQYYREEENGRGNFPPRFSGLQFPNYSSELNVNALELDDSALYLCASSLLPGQGDEKLFFGSGTQLSVL.

The V gene is TRBV6-5, the J gene TRBJ1-2; D not certain. V was pared by 6 bases and J by 6 bases, with 14 bases between. This CDR3 has 13 amino acids. In germline, CDR1 is MNHEY, CDR2 SVGAGI. Written as DNA, the CDR3 is TGTGCCAGCAGCCGCTTCCAGGAGAATGGCTACACCTTC. This sequence encodes CASSRFQENGYTF.

The V call is TRBV2, the J call TRBJ2-2; 8 nucleotides match TRBD1. CDR3 length: 14 residues. Germline lookup yields CDR1 SNHLY and CDR2 FYNNEI. The trim removed 7 bases at V and 5 bases at J, leaving 6 bases unmatched. CDR3 residues: CASISQGVTGELFF. In DNA form, the CDR3 reads TGTGCCAGCATATCACAGGGGGTGACCGGGGAGCTGTTTTTT. Supplemented by reference TRBV2 and TRBJ2-2, the full variable domain reads EPEVTQTPSHQVTQMGQEVILRCVPISNHLYFYWYRQILGQKVEFLVSFYNNEISEKSEIFDDQFSVERPDGSNFTLKIRSTKLEDSAMYFCASISQGVTGELFFGEGSRLTVL.

This clone occurred once. The J gene is TRBJ2-2, the V gene TRBV2; tentative D call: TRBD2 (6 bases). The CDR3 has 13 residues. V lost 1 base and J 7 bases, leaving 7 bases between the germline ends. The germline V gene has CDR1 SNHLY and CDR2 FYNNEI. The CDR3 nucleotides are TGTGCCAGCAGTGAAGTCGGGGGCGGGGAGCTGTTTTTT. Its translation: CASSEVGGGELFF. The variable domain in full, completed from reference TRBV2 and TRBJ2-2, reads EPEVTQTPSHQVTQMGQEVILRCVPISNHLYFYWYRQILGQKVEFLVSFYNNEISEKSEIFDDQFSVERPDGSNFTLKIRSTKLEDSAMYFCASSEVGGGELFFGEGSRLTVL.

V is TRBV19 and J is TRBJ2-4, with no clear D. V gave up 0 bases and J gave up 0 bases, with 15 bases separating them. Germline-derived CDR1 and CDR2 are LNHDA and SQIVND (reference sequence). The CDR3 is 18 residues long. The CDR3 sequence is CASSIDGPGRIAKNIQYF. CDR3 DNA sequence: TGTGCCAGTAGTATAGATGGCCCCGGCAGAATAGCCAAAAACATTCAGTACTTC.

This clone was picked up one time. This sequence joins TRBV20-1 and TRBJ2-1; D remains unclear. Germline lookup yields CDR1 DFQATT and CDR2 SNEGSKA (reference sequence). The CDR3 contains 11 residues. Trimming took off 2 bases at V and 5 bases at J, with 4 bases between the two ends. The CDR3 region is CSARTNNEQFF. CDR3 DNA sequence: TGCAGTGCTAGAACTAACAATGAGCAGTTCTTC.

In its sample, this clone was seen a few times. The chain is built from TRBV5-1 and TRBJ2-7; 8 nucleotides line up with TRBD2. The V gene end was trimmed by 0 bases and the J gene end by 2 bases; junction bases not matched to a gene: 4. This CDR3 contains 15 residues. CDR1 is SGHRS and CDR2 is YFSETQ in the germline V gene. CDR3 DNA: TGCGCCAGCAGCTTGGAAGGGACTAGGACCTACGAGCAGTACTTC. Its translation is CASSLEGTRTYEQYF.

V gene TRBV5-6 combines with J gene TRBJ1-1, with D possibly being TRBD1 (5 bases). Trimming cost V 2 bases and J 4 bases, with 18 bases left between them. Germline V gives CDR1 SGHDT, CDR2 YYEEEE. CDR3 size: 16 residues. The CDR3 DNA follows: TGTGCCAGCAGCTTTTTCGTGGGGGGTGTTAGCACTGAAGCTTTCTTT. Amino acid sequence: CASSFFVGGVSTEAFF.

The rearrangement joins TRBV6-5 to TRBJ2-1; 9 nucleotides line up with TRBD1. This CDR3 region has 16 residues. Germline V gene lookup returns CDR1 MNHEY and CDR2 SVGAGI. J lost 5 bases, V lost 4 bases, and 9 bases had no gene match. CDR3 amino acids: CASSSLRDRGNNEQFF. CDR3 bases: TGTGCCAGCAGTTCCCTCCGAGACAGGGGGAACAATGAGCAGTTCTTC.

This chain joins TRBV11-3 and TRBJ2-3; D gene ambiguous. V was clipped by 0 bases and J by 2 bases, with 6 bases between them. The CDR3 loop spans 14 amino acids. Germline V CDR1 and CDR2: SGHNT, YENEEA. Here the CDR3 DNA reads TGTGCCAGCAGCTTAGACCGATTCACAGATACGCAGTATTTT. It is translated as CASSLDRFTDTQYF.